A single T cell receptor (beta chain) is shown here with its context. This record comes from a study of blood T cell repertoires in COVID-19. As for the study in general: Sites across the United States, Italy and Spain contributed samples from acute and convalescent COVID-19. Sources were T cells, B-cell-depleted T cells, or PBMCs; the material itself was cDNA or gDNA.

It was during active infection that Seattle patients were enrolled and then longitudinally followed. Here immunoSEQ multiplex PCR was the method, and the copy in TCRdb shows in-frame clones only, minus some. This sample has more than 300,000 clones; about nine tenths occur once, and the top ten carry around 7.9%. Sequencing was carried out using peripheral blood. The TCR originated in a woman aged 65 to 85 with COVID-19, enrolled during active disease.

CDR3 DNA: TGTGCCAGCAGCTCTCCTGGGAATGCCGGGACACTGGCTTTCTTT. Its protein is CASSSPGNAGTLAFF. The chain has TRBV5-6 and TRBJ1-1; possible D gene TRBD1, 6 bases. Per germline, CDR1 SGHDT and CDR2 YYEEEE. There are 15 residues in the CDR3. Trimming removed 3 bases at V and 11 bases at J, with 23 bases between.